This T cell receptor beta chain is from a study of shared clonotypes between healthy human individuals. About this clone: Its antigen is as yet unknown.

Trimming took off 5 bases at V and 1 base at J, with 14 bases between the two ends. This CDR3 has 16 amino acids. CDR1 SGHTA and CDR2 FQGTGA come from the germline V gene. Repertoires were generated with immunoSEQ multiplex PCR, while TCRdb's copy carries only in-frame clones and drops some. The profile shows around 510,000 clones, 95% to 97% of them singletons. Study observations and caveats: Sampling was confined to blood; repertoires within tissues likely differ.

This chain links TRBV7-3 with TRBJ2-2; D possibly uses TRBD1 or TRBD2 (5 bases each). The sequence was obtained from a woman aged 25 to 45 in good health. Sequencing input: naive CD4+ T cells sorted from blood. Indicated subset: CD45RA+ positively selected. The CDR3 sequence is CASSLAGGLNTGELFF. The CDR3 coding sequence is TGTGCCAGCAGCCTTGCTGGGGGATTGAACACCGGGGAGCTGTTTTTT.